This T cell receptor (beta chain) derives from a study of blood T cell repertoires in COVID-19 (dated by TCRdb to 2020 to 2022). With regard to the full study: The collaborator samples originated in the United States, Italy and Spain and spanned the acute and convalescent phases of COVID-19. The material from the prospective study consisted of cDNA or gDNA derived from T cells, B-cell-depleted T cells, or PBMCs. The sample metadata nearly always contained a de-identified subject ID, COVID-19 status, age in years and sex. Where available, HLA class I and class II types were taken from metadata supplied by the sample provider and were not determined by assay-based typing. The samples were drawn from the first 160 participants of the ongoing ImmuneRACE study and from some 1,300 subjects provided by 6 global collaborators. The repertoires were released in a freely available public database intended as a resource for research on the immune response to SARS-CoV-2. The dataset comprised deeply sampled blood TCRbeta repertoires from subjects exposed to, actively infected with, or recovered from COVID-19.

Collaborating institutions collected whole blood in K2EDTA tubes following their own protocols. For TCRbeta analysis, collaborators shipped samples in one of three forms: frozen whole blood, isolated PBMCs, or DNA extracted from either of those sample types. The CDR3 sequence holds 14 residues, the cysteine and phenylalanine included. The kept DNA is CDR3 alone, 42 bases in frame from the first base. The germline V gene specifies LGHNA as CDR1 and YSLEER as CDR2. Relative to germline, V is missing 4 bases and J is missing 6 bases, with 3 bases of the junction outside any gene match. The immunoSEQ Assay, a bias-controlled multiplex PCR, was used to amplify TCRbeta CDR3 regions from genomic DNA. As for the original processing: Nucleated cell counts per sample were estimated from amplification of reference gene primers within the assay. Sequence reads were collapsed and filtered to measure the absolute abundance of every unique TCRbeta CDR3 rearrangement. For each sample, productive Simpson clonality was calculated by taking the square root of Simpson's diversity index across productive rearrangements. Here the immuneACCESS table is served through TCRdb, limited to in-frame sequences with V and J called. Missing clones are a known gap in these copies; in checked studies unresolved V genes cover under half, and the rest lacks a known reason. V and J calls and clone size are as listed in that table; D and trimming were resolved from the DNA. This sample has 97,000 or so clones in its table, and about 87% of those were observed once. The ten top clones hold around 2.9% of the sample.

A remark on this clone: Its binding antigen is unknown. No quality values exist for individual bases; no much larger clone is one base distant.

General findings and caveats noted by the study authors: The quantity of clinical and demographic metadata differed by source and by participant and was supplied without curation.

The sequence came from a man aged 50 to 60 with active or convalescent COVID-19. The V gene is TRBV4-3 and the J gene is TRBJ1-2, with 12 central nucleotides matching TRBD1. Specimen: peripheral blood. The sequenced DNA: TGCGCCAGCAGCCGAGGGACAGGGGGCGATGGCTACACCTTC. Its protein is CASSRGTGGDGYTF.